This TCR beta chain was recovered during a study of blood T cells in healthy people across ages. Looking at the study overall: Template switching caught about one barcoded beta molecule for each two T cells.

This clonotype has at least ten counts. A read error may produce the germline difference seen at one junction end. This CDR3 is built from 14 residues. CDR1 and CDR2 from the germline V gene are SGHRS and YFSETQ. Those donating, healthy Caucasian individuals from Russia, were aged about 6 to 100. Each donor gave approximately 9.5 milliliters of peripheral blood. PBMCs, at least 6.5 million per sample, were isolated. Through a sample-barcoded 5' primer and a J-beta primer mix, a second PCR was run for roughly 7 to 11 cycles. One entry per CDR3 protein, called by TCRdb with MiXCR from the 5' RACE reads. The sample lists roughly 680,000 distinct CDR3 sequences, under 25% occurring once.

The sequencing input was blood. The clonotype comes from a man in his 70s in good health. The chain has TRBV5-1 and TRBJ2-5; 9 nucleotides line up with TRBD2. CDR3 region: CASSLAGPQETQYF. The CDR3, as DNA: TGTGCCAGCAGTCTAGCGGGGCCCCAAGAGACCCAGTACTTC.